This T cell receptor (beta chain) derives from a study of a mutant IDH1 vaccine in newly diagnosed glioma. For the study at large: Patients under treatment included approximately 60% males and approximately 40% females and had a mean age of approximately 40 years. Patients arrived already treated with radiotherapy, temozolomide, or both, most having had both.

J lost 6 bases, V lost 8 bases, and 4 bases had no gene match. Germline V gene lookup returns CDR1 MNHEY and CDR2 SMNVEV (reference sequence). The CDR3 has 13 amino acids. Measured with immunoSEQ multiplex PCR; TCRdb has only the in-frame clones, and not every one. The sample carries over 80,000 clones, about 90% recorded once. Time point: baseline, week 1 (first vaccination visit). Indicated treatment: pre-vaccination baseline after standard-of-care therapy. Donor diagnoses consisted of new WHO grade 3 or 4 IDH1-mutant, ATRX-lost astrocytomas. As to this clone: The target antigen is unknown.

General study findings and limits: Apparently, pseudoprogression bore no relation to changes among the top peripheral T cell clonotypes.

The sequencing used PBMCs, collected from a glioma patient treated with radiotherapy, temozolomide or both. The rearrangement uses TRBV27 and TRBJ1-5; 10 bases fit TRBD1. This TCR was recovered from a woman between 50 and 59 years old with glioma. CDR3 residues: CASRQGAVQPQHF. CDR3 coding DNA: TGTGCCAGCCGACAGGGGGCGGTTCAGCCCCAGCATTTT.